These 7 T cell receptor beta chains were sequenced from one sample in a study of tumor-infiltrating lymphocytes in primary liver carcinoma. Unsorted bulk tissue (roughly 17-32 mg) underwent RNA and DNA co-extraction. The input was around 500 ng total RNA; TCR beta cDNA was made from it with a constant-region primer. For TCR beta, libraries were produced by three nested multiplex PCR rounds using slightly modified ARM-PCR. For 10 cycles apiece, the opening two PCR rounds ran with TRBV1-TRBV30 forward primers and a C-beta reverse primer. TCRdb ran MiXCR on the multiplex PCR reads and lists one entry per CDR3 protein. The table shows 48,000 or so distinct CDR3 sequences, with 70% to 80% occurring only once. Material for sequencing was liver tumor tissue from sampling region 3. Subset denoted: tumor region T3, left-lateral pole. These receptors were collected from a man aged 40-49 years with primary liver carcinoma and hepatitis B virus infection.

Within the sample, this clonotype is medium-sized. The chain links TRBV12-5 to TRBJ2-2, with D perhaps matching TRBD1 or TRBD2 (6 bases each). Germline CDR1 reads LGHNT; CDR2 reads FRNRAP. This CDR3 comprises 16 residues. The V end lost 5 bases, the J end lost 0 bases, and 13 bases lay between the germline ends. CDR3 sequence reads: CASGPPGATNTGELFF. Here the CDR3 DNA reads TGTGCTAGTGGTCCTCCGGGGGCCACGAACACCGGGGAGCTGTTTTTT.

This clonotype came up once. A read error may account for a junction end that differs from germline. The chain has TRBV6-5 and TRBJ1-2; D remains unclear. The CDR3 totals 13 residues. In germline, CDR1 is MNHEY, CDR2 SVGAGI. In nucleotides, the CDR3 is TGTGCCAGCAGACTAGCAGCTAACTATGTCTACACCTTC. Translating it yields CASRLAANYVYTF.

Points on this clonotype: The CDR3 ends on some other residue instead of the conserved phenylalanine or tryptophan, so this is likely a read error. The DNA is left out, because the CDR3 cannot be placed on it with certainty; the CDR3 is given as TCRdb lists it. J is TRBJ2-2 and V is TRBV11-2; the DNA was not compared with TRBD1, the D call given in the table. The CDR3 has 17 amino acids, counting both end residues. Germline V gene lookup returns CDR1 SGHAT and CDR2 FQNNGV. The CDR3 is CASSFDRDRVGTGELLY.

By sample share, this clonotype is medium-sized. The chain has TRBV7-8 and TRBJ2-1; 10 nucleotides agree with TRBD2. J lost 4 bases, V lost 5 bases, and 5 bases had no gene match. Germline loops: CDR1 SGHVS, CDR2 FQNEAQ. The CDR3 is 15 residues long. Here the CDR3 DNA reads TGTGCCAGCAGCCCAGGACTAGCGGATTACAATGAGCAGTTCTTC. Translating it yields CASSPGLADYNEQFF.

The rearrangement uses TRBV5-4 and TRBJ2-2, with a possible D match to TRBD1 (5 bases). The CDR3 has 15 amino acids. V gave up 6 bases and J gave up 1 base, with 13 bases separating them. From germline, CDR1 is SGHNT and CDR2 YYREEE (reference sequence). CDR3 region: CASNVKQGNTGELFF. CDR3 DNA sequence: TGTGCCAGCAACGTAAAGCAGGGGAACACCGGGGAGCTGTTTTTT.

Points on this clonotype: Likely a read error: the CDR3 ends without its conserved phenylalanine or tryptophan. This chain uses TRBV20-1 with TRBJ1-5; possibly TRBD1 for D (5 bases). V lost 5 bases, J lost 4 bases, and 18 bases lay in between. This CDR3 has 15 residues. Germline values: CDR1 DFQATT, CDR2 SNEGSKA (reference sequence). CDR3 protein: CSAVQGVRANQPQHL. As DNA, the CDR3 is TGCAGTGCTGTGCAGGGAGTGAGGGCGAATCAGCCCCAGCATTTA.

V usage is TRBV5-1 and J usage is TRBJ2-5; D gene uncertain. The germline V and J ends were trimmed by 5 bases and 6 bases, with 14 bases remaining between them. CDR3 length: 13 amino acids. Germline V gives CDR1 SGHRS, CDR2 YFSETQ. The CDR3 coding sequence is TGCGCCAGCAGGGAACTGGCGGCAAAGACCCAGTACTTC. It specifies CASRELAAKTQYF.